These 25 T cell receptor beta chains originate from one sample sequenced in a study of cytomegalovirus exposure and HLA in healthy donors. PCR employed 60 Vbeta and 13 Jbeta primers. Assay: immunoSEQ multiplex PCR; the TCRdb copy retains only in-frame clones and omits some. The table shows about 170,000 clones, with less than 85% occurring only once. The sequencing input was PBMCs. The source is a boy younger than 10 in good health and CMV-seronegative.

The J gene is TRBJ1-2, the V gene TRBV30; D is uncertain. V lost 4 bases and J lost 5, with 8 bases in between. The V gene's germline CDR1 is GTSNPN and CDR2 SVGIG (reference sequence). CDR3 size: 11 residues. CDR3 nucleotides: TGTGCCTGGAATCCGGGGTATGGCTACACCTTC. Translation gives CAWNPGYGYTF.

V usage is TRBV2 and J usage is TRBJ2-1; 12 bases map to TRBD2. This CDR3 is 15 amino acids long. Trimming cost V 5 bases and J 7 bases; bases outside gene matches: 6. Germline V gives CDR1 SNHLY, CDR2 FYNNEI. CDR3 sequence (DNA): TGTGCCAGCAGTATCCTAGCGGGGGGGCGGAATGAGCAGTTCTTC. It specifies CASSILAGGRNEQFF.

About this clone: Sequence at one end of the junction differs from germline and may be a read error. The chain joins TRBV7-7 to TRBJ2-2; 11 bases line up with TRBD2. The CDR3 extends over 16 amino acids. Germline assignment: CDR1 SSHAT and CDR2 FNYEAQ (reference sequence). This CDR3 is CASSLTSGTNTGELFF. DNA of the CDR3: TGTGCTAGCAGCCTGACTAGCGGGACGAACACCGGGGAGCTGTTTTTT.

V gene TRBV19 combines with J gene TRBJ1-6, with 11 bases matching TRBD1. There are 16 residues in the CDR3. V trimming: 4 bases; J trimming: 6 bases; junction bases outside the gene matches: 5. Germline V gene data show CDR1 as LNHDA and CDR2 as SQIVND (reference sequence). CDR3 sequence reads: CASSSQGQGVNSPLHF. The CDR3 DNA is TGTGCCAGTAGTAGCCAGGGACAGGGGGTTAATTCACCCCTCCACTTT.

The V and J genes are TRBV6-1 and TRBJ2-5; TRBD2 matches 8 bases. V was pared by 2 bases and J by 5 bases, with 4 bases of the junction left unmatched. Germline CDR1 and CDR2: MNHNS and SASEGT. The CDR3 length is 14 residues. CDR3 nucleotide sequence: TGTGCCAGCAGTGAATCGGGGGGGCGGGAGACCCAGTACTTC. This sequence encodes CASSESGGRETQYF.

This clone appeared a few times. The chain is built from TRBV7-9 and TRBJ2-1; the D is unclear. Per germline, CDR1 SEHNR and CDR2 FQNEAQ (reference sequence). The CDR3 loop spans 14 amino acids. The V and J ends lost 4 bases and 10 bases respectively, with 17 bases between them. The CDR3 spells CASSSTYPQIEQFF. The DNA for the CDR3 is TGTGCCAGCAGCTCGACATACCCCCAAATCGAGCAGTTCTTC.

This clone has just one count. The chain employs TRBV5-1 and TRBJ2-5; TRBD2 agrees at 9 bases. The germline gives CDR1 SGHRS, CDR2 YFSETQ. CDR3 size: 15 residues. After removal of 4 bases from V and 0 bases from J, the junction contained 4 bases not matched to a gene. CDR3 DNA: TGCGCCAGCAGCCTAGCGGGACAGTACCAAGAGACCCAGTACTTC. It is translated as CASSLAGQYQETQYF.

The V and J genes are TRBV28 and TRBJ2-1; 9 nucleotides agree with TRBD1. The CDR3 length is 16 residues. The V and J ends lost 6 bases and 0 bases, in that order; junction bases with no gene match: 6. From germline, CDR1 is MDHEN and CDR2 SYDVKM. The CDR3 DNA follows: TGTGCCAGCAGGTCAAGACAGGGGGGCTCCTACAATGAGCAGTTCTTC. It yields the protein CASRSRQGGSYNEQFF. The whole variable domain, filled in from reference TRBV28 and TRBJ2-1, reads DVKVTQSSRYLVKRTGEKVFLECVQDMDHENMFWYRQDPGLGLRLIYFSYDVKMKEKGDIPEGYSVSREKKERFSLILESASTNQTSMYLCASRSRQGGSYNEQFFGPGTRLTVL.

The V gene is TRBV2, the J gene TRBJ1-5, with D perhaps matching TRBD1 (5 bases). CDR1 and CDR2 (germline): SNHLY, FYNNEI. V lost 5 bases to trimming and J lost 6 bases, with 11 bases between them. The CDR3 has 13 residues. CDR3 nucleotides: TGTGCCAGCAGTTCTATGGGGGGTCAGCCCCAGCATTTT. Protein product: CASSSMGGQPQHF.

The chain uses TRBV5-7 and TRBJ2-1; D gene unclear. TRBV5-7 is an ORF, with its function uncertain. V shed 4 bases and J shed 3 bases, with 14 bases lying between them. The CDR3 spans 15 residues. As DNA, the CDR3 is TGTGCCAGCAGCCTGCACTGGGCCGACTACAATGAGCAGTTCTTC. This translates into CASSLHWADYNEQFF.

This clone was recorded once. The gene calls are TRBV28 and TRBJ2-1, with TRBD2 as a possible D gene (6 bases). The CDR3 loop spans 15 amino acids. CDR1 is MDHEN, CDR2 SYDVKM, per germline. The ends were cut back, 4 bases at V and 0 bases at J, with 10 bases in the middle. This CDR3 reads CASSSLAVSYNEQFF. CDR3 sequence (DNA): TGTGCCAGCAGTTCTTTAGCGGTCTCCTACAATGAGCAGTTCTTC.

The rearrangement uses TRBV27 and TRBJ2-3; D is perhaps TRBD1 (5 bases). Per germline, CDR1 MNHEY and CDR2 SMNVEV (reference sequence). This CDR3 contains 15 residues. The V gene lost 5 bases and the J gene lost 0 bases, with 12 bases spanning the gap. DNA of the CDR3: TGTGCCAGCAGTGATCAGGGTACGAGCACAGATACGCAGTATTTT. Its protein is CASSDQGTSTDTQYF.

The genes are TRBV2 and TRBJ2-3; 7 nucleotides agree with TRBD2. This CDR3 spans 15 amino acids. The germline gives CDR1 SNHLY, CDR2 FYNNEI. J gave up 1 base and V 5 bases, and 6 bases lay outside the gene matches. This chain's CDR3 is CASSPGLGGTDTQYF. The DNA for the CDR3 is TGTGCCAGCAGTCCCGGACTAGGAGGCACAGATACGCAGTATTTT.

The chain recombines TRBV5-1 with TRBJ1-2; 8 bases line up with TRBD1. Germline assignment: CDR1 SGHRS and CDR2 YFSETQ. The V gene end was trimmed by 4 bases and the J gene end by 2 bases; junction bases not matched to a gene: 7. CDR3 length: 15 residues. The DNA for the CDR3 is TGCGCCAGCAGCCCCCGGGACAGGAGCAACTATGGCTACACCTTC. Translated, it gives CASSPRDRSNYGYTF.

The gene calls are TRBV7-9 and TRBJ2-5; 13 bases are shared with TRBD2. Germline trimming cut 3 bases from V and 4 bases from J; bases unmatched to any gene: 5. Germline lookup yields CDR1 SEHNR and CDR2 FQNEAQ (reference sequence). This CDR3 contains 16 residues. DNA of the CDR3: TGTGCCAGCAGCTTGACTAGCGGGAGGAGGGGAGAGACCCAGTACTTC. This translates into CASSLTSGRRGETQYF.

This sequence joins TRBV30 and TRBJ1-2; D perhaps matches TRBD1 (5 bases). The CDR3 is 14 amino acids. V lost 0 bases and J 0 bases, leaving 8 bases between the germline ends. Germline values: CDR1 GTSNPN, CDR2 SVGIG (reference sequence). The CDR3 region is CAWSVDSPNYGYTF. In DNA form, the CDR3 reads TGTGCCTGGAGTGTAGACAGTCCTAACTATGGCTACACCTTC.

The V and J genes are TRBV11-2 and TRBJ2-7, with D tentatively TRBD2 (7 bases). The V gene's germline CDR1 is SGHAT and CDR2 FQNNGV. This CDR3 has 13 residues. V was cut by 5 bases and J by 5 bases, with 13 bases left in between. This chain's CDR3 is CASSGGAGHEQYF. Here the CDR3 DNA reads TGTGCCAGCAGCGGGGGGGCAGGCCACGAGCAGTACTTC.

CDR3 amino acids: CAWSDGTGSEQYF. CDR3 DNA: TGTGCCTGGAGTGACGGGACAGGCTCCGAGCAGTACTTC. The chain has TRBV30 and TRBJ2-7, with 8 bases aligning to TRBD1. V was clipped by 1 base and J by 6 bases; unmatched bases: 5. This CDR3 is 13 amino acids long. In germline, CDR1 is GTSNPN, CDR2 SVGIG (reference sequence).

The V gene is TRBV21-1, the J gene TRBJ2-7; TRBD1 is taken as the D call from the table, unchecked against the DNA. TRBV21-1 is given as a pseudogene. This CDR3 comprises 15 residues. The CDR3, as DNA: TGTGCCAGCAGCAAAGAAGGCAGGCGACCCTACGAGCAGTACGTC. Its translation: CASSKEGRRPYEQYV.

This clone was observed a single time. The gene calls are TRBV25-1 and TRBJ2-1; tentative D call: TRBD1 (5 bases). Germline V gene sequence: CDR1 MGHDK, CDR2 SYGVNS. The CDR3 contains 14 residues. V was cut by 3 bases and J by 7 bases, with 13 bases left in between. The CDR3, as DNA: TGTGCCAGCAGTGACCCTAGGGGTCGTAATGAGCAGTTCTTC. Protein sequence: CASSDPRGRNEQFF.

The V call is TRBV7-9, the J call TRBJ1-1, with 9 bases identical to TRBD1. Germline lookup yields CDR1 SEHNR and CDR2 FQNEAQ (reference sequence). The CDR3 loop spans 15 amino acids. Germline trimming cut 5 bases from V and 5 bases from J; bases unmatched to any gene: 9. CDR3 nucleotide sequence: TGTGCCAGCAGCCCTCGACAGGGGGTGGGAACTGAAGCTTTCTTT. This encodes CASSPRQGVGTEAFF.

The J gene is TRBJ1-5, the V gene TRBV6-1; D gene ambiguous. From germline, CDR1 is MNHNS and CDR2 SASEGT. The CDR3 is made up of 13 amino acids. Trimming cost V 2 bases and J 4 bases, with 6 bases left between them. This CDR3 reads CASSENRNQPQHF. The CDR3 DNA reads as TGTGCCAGCAGTGAAAATCGTAATCAGCCCCAGCATTTT.

In this sample, this clone turned up a few times. The chain has TRBV5-1 and TRBJ1-2, with 7 bases fitting TRBD1. J gave up 4 bases and V 3 bases, and 0 bases lay outside the gene matches. This CDR3 is built from 12 residues. Germline V gives CDR1 SGHRS, CDR2 YFSETQ. CDR3 loop: CASSSGGYGYTF. The CDR3 nucleotides read TGCGCCAGCAGCTCAGGGGGCTATGGCTACACCTTC.

This sequence joins TRBV5-1 and TRBJ1-5; 10 positions agree with TRBD1. Germline assignment: CDR1 SGHRS and CDR2 YFSETQ. The CDR3 consists of 15 residues. Germline trimming cut 5 bases from V and 6 bases from J; bases unmatched to any gene: 8. CDR3 sequence (DNA): TGCGCCAGCAGACCTACAGGACAGGGGGGTCAGCCCCAGCATTTT. It specifies CASRPTGQGGQPQHF.

The gene calls are TRBV7-6 and TRBJ2-1; 7 bases fit TRBD1. CDR1 and CDR2 (germline): SGHVS, FNYEAQ. CDR3 length: 14 amino acids. V dropped 4 bases and J dropped 3; count of bases not matched to a gene: 3. The CDR3 nucleotides read TGTGCCAGCAGCTCGGACAGGTACTACAATGAGCAGTTCTTC. This sequence encodes CASSSDRYYNEQFF.